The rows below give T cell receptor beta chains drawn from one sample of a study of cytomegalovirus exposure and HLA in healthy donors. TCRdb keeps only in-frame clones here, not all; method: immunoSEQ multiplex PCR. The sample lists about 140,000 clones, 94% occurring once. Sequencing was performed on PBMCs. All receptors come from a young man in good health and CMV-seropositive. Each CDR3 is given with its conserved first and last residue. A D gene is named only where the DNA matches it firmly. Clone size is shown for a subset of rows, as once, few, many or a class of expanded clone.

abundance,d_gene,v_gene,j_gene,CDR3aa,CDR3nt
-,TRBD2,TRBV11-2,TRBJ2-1,CASSLTGTSVYEQFF,TGTGCCAGCAGCTTAACCGGGACTAGCGTTTATGAGCAGTTCTTC
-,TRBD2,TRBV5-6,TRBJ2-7,CASGTGGSEQYF,TGTGCCAGCGGAACGGGAGGATCGGAGCAGTACTTC
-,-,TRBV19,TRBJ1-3,CASRRDGGAGGNTIYF,TGTGCCAGTAGACGGGACGGCGGGGCGGGTGGAAACACCATATATTTT
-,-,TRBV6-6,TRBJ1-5,CASRRDKNQPQHF,TGTGCCAGCAGACGGGACAAGAATCAGCCCCAGCATTTT
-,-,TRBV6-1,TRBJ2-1,CASREDSPTYNEQFF,TGTGCCAGCAGGGAGGACAGTCCGACCTACAATGAGCAGTTCTTC
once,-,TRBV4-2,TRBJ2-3,CASSPGLGQYF,TGTGCCAGCAGCCCCGGGTTGGGGCAGTATTTT
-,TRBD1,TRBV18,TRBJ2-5,CASSLGQEETQYF,TGTGCCAGCTCACTGGGACAGGAAGAGACCCAGTACTTC
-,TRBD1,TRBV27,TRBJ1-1,CASPPDRVVTEAFF,TGTGCCAGCCCCCCGGACAGGGTAGTCACTGAAGCTTTCTTT
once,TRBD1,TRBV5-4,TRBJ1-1,CASTNSRGFTEAFF,TGTGCCAGCACCAACTCCAGGGGGTTCACTGAAGCTTTCTTT
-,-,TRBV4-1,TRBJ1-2,CASRGRGVDYGYTF,TGCGCCAGCAGGGGCCGGGGGGTCGACTATGGCTACACCTTC
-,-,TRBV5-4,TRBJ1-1,CASSRDNAEAFF,TGTGCCAGCAGCCGGGACAACGCTGAAGCTTTCTTT
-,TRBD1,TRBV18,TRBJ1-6,CASSGQGNSPLHF,TGTGCCAGCTCAGGACAGGGTAATTCACCCCTCCACTTT
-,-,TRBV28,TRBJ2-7,CASSLRSGGQYF,TGTGCCAGCAGTTTAAGGTCCGGGGGGCAGTACTTC